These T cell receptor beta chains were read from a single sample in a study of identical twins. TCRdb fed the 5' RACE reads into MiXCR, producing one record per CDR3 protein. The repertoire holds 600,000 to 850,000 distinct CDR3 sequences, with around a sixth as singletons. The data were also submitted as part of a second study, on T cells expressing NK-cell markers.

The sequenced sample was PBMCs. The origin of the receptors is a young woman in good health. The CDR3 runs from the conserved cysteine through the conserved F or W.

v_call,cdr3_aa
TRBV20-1,CSASKGGRQPQHF
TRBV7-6,CASSLGTANIQYF
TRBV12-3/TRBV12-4,CASRRMGQGGYEQYF
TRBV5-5,CASSFPPGLASDTQYF
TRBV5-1,CASSNQGYNSPLHF
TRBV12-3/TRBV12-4,CASSRAGSLTGELFF
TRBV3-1,CASSSRQEQYF
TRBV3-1,CASSQGDVNTEAFF
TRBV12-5,CASGLSGGNTEAFF
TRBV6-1,CASQYQRQGVYGYTF
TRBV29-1,CSVMYGSGMTSGSEQYF
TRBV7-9,CASSPRTQTGEQFF
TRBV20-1,CSARDHRGQETQYF
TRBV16,CASSQSARAANNEQFF
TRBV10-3,CAISEVGGTYTYF
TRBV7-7,CASSPTGTLGETQYF
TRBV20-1,CSARFGGYGYTF
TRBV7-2,CASSFEWREGRNEQFF
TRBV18,CASSSPADTQYF
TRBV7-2,CASSLGGLPSYNEQFF
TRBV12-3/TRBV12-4,CASSLYLSGANVLTF
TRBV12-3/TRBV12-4,CASSFSTAGGYTF
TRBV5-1,CASSLWPGASGGEETQYF
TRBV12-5,CASGPADRRGEQYF
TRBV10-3,CAISASDRGGEQYF
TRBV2,CASTPMTDTGELFF
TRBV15,CATSRVVAGVYEQYF
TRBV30,CAWSFPDRYTGELFF
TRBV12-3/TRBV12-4,CASSFSRNNEQFF
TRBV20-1,CSAGPLSGGETQYF
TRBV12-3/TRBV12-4,CASSLQGGAYNEQFF